The next 27 T cell receptor beta chains were all read from a single sample in a study of blood T cell repertoires in COVID-19. The data were produced by immunoSEQ multiplex PCR, yet TCRdb's version contains in-frame clones alone and is incomplete. The table shows about 270,000 clones, with around nine tenths occurring only once. Sequenced: peripheral blood. The receptor source for this set is a woman in her fifties or sixties who had recovered from COVID-19.

This chain connects TRBV6-4 to TRBJ2-3; 9 bases align to TRBD1. The germline V gene encodes CDR1 MRHNA and CDR2 SNTAGT. V was pared by 3 bases and J by 0 bases, with 4 bases of the junction left unmatched. This CDR3 spans 16 amino acids. As DNA, the CDR3 is TGTGCCAGCAGTGAGGACAGGGGCGCTAGCACAGATACGCAGTATTTT. Protein sequence: CASSEDRGASTDTQYF.

The CDR3 coding sequence is TGTGCCAGCAGCTTAGGCGGGGGGGCCGCAGATACGCAGTATTTT. This translates into CASSLGGGAADTQYF. V is TRBV7-2 and J is TRBJ2-3; 9 bases line up with TRBD2. CDR3 length: 15 residues. Trimming took 1 base from V and 4 from J; bases not matched to a gene: 3. Germline values: CDR1 SGHTA, CDR2 FQGNSA.

This rearrangement joins TRBV2 to TRBJ2-1; D is perhaps TRBD1 (5 bases). Deletions cut 1 base from V and 0 bases from J, with 10 bases between. Germline assignment: CDR1 SNHLY and CDR2 FYNNEI. This CDR3 spans 16 amino acids. The CDR3 loop reads CASSEGGSSSYNEQFF. CDR3 in DNA: TGTGCCAGCAGTGAAGGGGGCAGTAGCTCCTACAATGAGCAGTTCTTC.

The chain is built from TRBV6-2 or TRBV6-3 and TRBJ2-1, with TRBD2 matching over 9 bases. The length of the CDR3 is 14 residues. J lost 6 bases, V lost 6 bases, and 6 bases had no gene match. Germline CDR1 and CDR2: MNHEY and SVGEGT. For the CDR3, the DNA is TGTGCCAGCAGCTCCCAACTAGCGGGCAATGAGCAGTTCTTC. This sequence encodes CASSSQLAGNEQFF.

This chain uses TRBV18 with TRBJ2-7, with D tentatively TRBD2 (5 bases). The V end was cut by 3 bases, the J end by 2 bases, with 8 bases between. CDR3 length equals 13 residues. Germline-derived CDR1 and CDR2 are KGHSH and LQKENI. CDR3 nucleotide sequence: TGTGCCAGCTCACCCGTCGGGACCTACGAGCAGTACTTC. Its protein is CASSPVGTYEQYF.

In this sample, this clone turned up a few times. V is TRBV2 and J is TRBJ2-7; TRBD1 might be the D (7 bases). Trimming cost V 3 bases and J 6 bases, with 21 bases left between them. The germline gives CDR1 SNHLY, CDR2 FYNNEI. The CDR3 is made up of 16 amino acids. CDR3 sequence: CASSDPTGGGMGEQYF. Written as DNA, the CDR3 is TGTGCCAGCAGTGACCCCACCGGAGGGGGCATGGGCGAGCAGTACTTC.

This rearrangement joins TRBV7-2 to TRBJ2-7, with D maybe TRBD1 (6 bases). Germline V lookup: CDR1 SGHTA, CDR2 FQGNSA. V was cut by 1 base and J by 0 bases, with 13 bases left in between. The CDR3 contains 16 residues. CDR3 DNA: TGTGCCAGCAGCTTAGAGGGGGTCACAGACTCCTACGAGCAGTACTTC. It specifies CASSLEGVTDSYEQYF.

The chain is built from TRBV3-1 (or the pseudogene TRBV3-2) and TRBJ2-5; a possible D gene is TRBD2 (5 bases). The CDR3 is made up of 15 amino acids. The germline gives CDR1 LGHDT, CDR2 YNNKEL (reference sequence). Trimming removed 3 bases from V and 5 bases from J, with 16 bases in between. The CDR3 sequence is CASSHVVLGSETQYF. The CDR3 DNA sequence: TGTGCCAGCAGCCATGTAGTCTTGGGGAGCGAGACCCAGTACTTC.

This clone was picked up a small number of times. V and J are TRBV2 and TRBJ1-2; maybe TRBD1 (6 bases). Germline V gives CDR1 SNHLY, CDR2 FYNNEI. V dropped 6 bases and J dropped 2 bases, with 7 bases sitting between them. CDR3 length equals 12 residues. Here the CDR3 reads CASRDSNYGYTF. DNA for the CDR3: TGTGCCAGCAGGGACAGCAACTATGGCTACACCTTC.

This rearrangement joins TRBV24-1 to TRBJ2-2; D uncertain. CDR1 KGHDR and CDR2 SFDVKD come from the germline V gene. The CDR3 covers 13 residues. Trimming took off 0 bases at V and 7 bases at J, with 5 bases between the two ends. CDR3 in amino acids: CATSDLLDGELFF. The CDR3 nucleotides read TGTGCCACCAGTGATTTGCTAGACGGGGAGCTGTTTTTT.

The J gene is TRBJ2-1, the V gene TRBV5-5; 8 positions agree with TRBD2. The CDR3 loop spans 15 amino acids. The germline V gene has CDR1 SGHKS and CDR2 YYEKEE (reference sequence). Trimming removed 3 bases from V and 8 bases from J; junction bases left unmatched: 10. As DNA, the CDR3 is TGTGCCAGCAGCTACTACCCCCGGGAGGGCGATGAGCAGTTCTTC. Its translation is CASSYYPREGDEQFF.

This chain links TRBV19 with TRBJ2-1, with TRBD2 matching over 10 bases. The CDR3 extends over 15 amino acids. Germline assignment: CDR1 LNHDA and CDR2 SQIVND (reference sequence). V lost 3 bases, J lost 6 bases, and 5 bases stayed unmatched. CDR3 sequence (DNA): TGTGCCAGTAGTATCAGCGGGGGGGCCTTCAATGAGCAGTTCTTC. Amino acid sequence: CASSISGGAFNEQFF.

This chain uses TRBV28 with TRBJ1-5, with 7 positions matching TRBD1. Germline V lookup: CDR1 MDHEN, CDR2 SYDVKM. This CDR3 comprises 14 residues. V shed 8 bases and J 0 bases; nucleotides not matched to a gene: 4. This CDR3 reads CASGRTGSNQPQHF. The CDR3 nucleotides are TGTGCCAGCGGTAGGACAGGTAGCAATCAGCCCCAGCATTTT.

This clone was seen a single time. This chain uses TRBV10-2 with TRBJ2-7, with TRBD1 as a possible D gene (6 bases). Trimming stripped 6 bases from V and 5 bases from J, with 11 bases between. This CDR3 has 12 amino acids. Per the germline V gene, CDR1 is WSHSY and CDR2 is SAAADI. CDR3 DNA sequence: TGCGCCAGCAGCACAGGGTACCACGAGCAGTACTTC. It specifies CASSTGYHEQYF.

The rearrangement uses TRBV10-3 and TRBJ1-6, with D possibly TRBD1 on 6 matching bases. Trimming removed 7 bases at V and 10 bases at J, with 29 bases between. Germline assignment: CDR1 ENHRY and CDR2 SYGVKD. This CDR3 has 18 residues. CDR3 nucleotide sequence: TGTGCCATCAAGAGTAACGTGGGTGTCACAGGGACAAACTCACCCCTCCACTTT. As protein: CAIKSNVGVTGTNSPLHF.

The chain employs TRBV28 and TRBJ1-1; D uncertain. Germline CDR1 reads MDHEN; CDR2 reads SYDVKM. This CDR3 is 14 amino acids long. The V end lost 1 base, the J end lost 11 bases, and 17 bases lay between the germline ends. The CDR3 here is CASSLFPPYPNAFF. The CDR3 nucleotides are TGTGCCAGCAGTTTATTTCCTCCCTACCCGAACGCTTTCTTT.

J is TRBJ1-2 and V is TRBV3-1 (or the pseudogene TRBV3-2), with D perhaps matching TRBD1 (5 bases). The CDR3 runs to 16 residues. Germline V gene lookup returns CDR1 LGHDT and CDR2 YNNKEL (reference sequence). V was clipped by 3 bases and J by 7 bases, with 21 bases between them. The CDR3 here is CASSHPYDGHSAGYTF. DNA for the CDR3: TGTGCCAGCAGCCATCCCTACGACGGACATAGTGCTGGCTACACCTTC.

The J gene is TRBJ2-7, the V gene TRBV5-6; TRBD2 is a possible D gene (5 bases). The V gene lost 0 bases and the J gene lost 5 bases, with 15 bases spanning the gap. The germline gives CDR1 SGHDT, CDR2 YYEEEE. The CDR3 runs 15 residues. The CDR3 loop reads CASSLVLNRGNEQYF. The CDR3 bases are TGTGCCAGCAGCTTGGTCTTAAACAGAGGGAACGAGCAGTACTTC.

Remarks on this clone: This CDR3 is also generated by other DNA sequences in the sample. The rearrangement uses TRBV11-3 and TRBJ2-3; the D gene is possibly TRBD1 (6 bases). Trimming stripped 5 bases from V and 2 bases from J, with 14 bases between. From germline, CDR1 is SGHNT and CDR2 YENEEA. This CDR3 comprises 15 residues. The CDR3 DNA sequence: TGTGCCAGCAGCCCTCGATCAGGGGACACAGATACGCAGTATTTT. It translates to CASSPRSGDTDTQYF.

This chain joins TRBV20-1 and TRBJ1-1; D uncertain. CDR3 size: 11 residues. Germline CDR1 and CDR2: DFQATT and SNEGSKA (reference sequence). V was shortened by 5 bases and J by 8 bases, with 12 bases between the two germline ends. In DNA form, the CDR3 reads TGCAGTGCTGGCCTTAAACGAGAAGCTTTCTTT. Translation gives CSAGLKREAFF.

The rearrangement joins TRBV19 to TRBJ2-7, with D tentatively TRBD1 (6 bases). Germline CDR1 is LNHDA and CDR2 is SQIVND (reference sequence). The CDR3 consists of 14 residues. V lost 5 bases, J lost 5 bases, and 16 bases lay in between. The DNA of the CDR3 is TGTGCCAGTAGTGGACAGATTTTTGCGGACGAGCAGTACTTC. Its protein product is CASSGQIFADEQYF.

The chain has TRBV12-3 or TRBV12-4 and TRBJ1-2; D perhaps matches TRBD1 (6 bases). The CDR3 consists of 13 residues. V shed 2 bases and J shed 6 bases, with 10 bases lying between them. The CDR3 region is CASSLTPGDGYTF. CDR3 DNA: TGTGCCAGCAGTTTAACCCCAGGGGATGGCTACACCTTC.

This clone was counted once. In DNA, the CDR3 is TGTGCCAGCAGCCCAGGGACTAGCGTCTACACAGATACGCAGTATTTT. Protein: CASSPGTSVYTDTQYF. This chain uses TRBV11-3 with TRBJ2-3, with 10 bases lining up with TRBD2. The CDR3 extends over 16 amino acids. The germline CDR1 and CDR2 sequences are SGHNT and YENEEA. V lost 5 bases and J lost 2; bases outside the gene matches: 7.

The chain uses TRBV5-4 and TRBJ1-3; the D gene is possibly TRBD1 (6 bases). CDR3 size: 15 residues. Germline V gene data show CDR1 as SGHNT and CDR2 as YYREEE (reference sequence). Trimming pared 1 base from V and 3 bases from J, leaving 11 bases between. The CDR3: CASSLSRGGGNTIYF. The CDR3, as DNA: TGTGCCAGCAGCTTGAGTAGGGGGGGTGGAAACACCATATATTTT.

This sequence joins TRBV19 and TRBJ2-5; D is possibly TRBD1 (5 bases). Germline lookup yields CDR1 LNHDA and CDR2 SQIVND (reference sequence). The CDR3 consists of 12 residues. The V gene lost 4 bases and the J gene lost 4 bases, with 7 bases spanning the gap. The CDR3 region is CASSKGIETQYF. In nucleotides, the CDR3 is TGTGCCAGTAGTAAGGGGATAGAGACCCAGTACTTC.

The rearrangement joins TRBV7-2 to TRBJ2-7; TRBD1 is a possible D gene (5 bases). Per germline, CDR1 SGHTA and CDR2 FQGNSA. The CDR3 has 14 amino acids. The V end was cut by 2 bases, the J end by 3 bases, with 11 bases between. The CDR3 loop reads CASSLPTGIYEQYF. For the CDR3, the DNA is TGTGCCAGCAGCTTACCTACAGGAATCTACGAGCAGTACTTC.

This clone has only one observation. The chain employs TRBV29-1 and TRBJ2-7; possibly TRBD2 for D (7 bases). Germline V lookup: CDR1 SQVTM, CDR2 ANQGSEA. Trimming left V 7 bases short and J 2 bases short, with 15 bases between. This CDR3 region has 13 residues. This chain's CDR3 is CSAGRGGTYEQYF. Written as DNA, the CDR3 is TGCAGCGCAGGAAGGGGGGGGACCTACGAGCAGTACTTC.